This T cell receptor (beta chain) was identified in a study of cytomegalovirus exposure and HLA in healthy donors. This clone was seen more than once but under ten times. The antigen is not known. 13 Jbeta primers and 60 Vbeta primers were used for the PCR. TCRdb's copy holds only in-frame clones and misses some; the assay was immunoSEQ multiplex PCR. This table has 81,000 or so clones, approximately 75% appearing once. The CDR3 length is 12 residues. V was cut by 6 bases and J by 1 base, with 7 bases left in between. The germline V gene has CDR1 SGDLS and CDR2 YYNGEE. General study results and limits: The only immune exposure information that was available was CMV serostatus.

The receptor was isolated from a man aged 60 to 75 in good health and CMV-seronegative. This chain connects TRBV9 to TRBJ1-2, with a possible D match to TRBD1 (6 bases). Material for sequencing was PBMCs. The CDR3 region has the DNA TGTGCCAGCAACAGGGTTAACTATGGCTACACCTTC. Translation: CASNRVNYGYTF.